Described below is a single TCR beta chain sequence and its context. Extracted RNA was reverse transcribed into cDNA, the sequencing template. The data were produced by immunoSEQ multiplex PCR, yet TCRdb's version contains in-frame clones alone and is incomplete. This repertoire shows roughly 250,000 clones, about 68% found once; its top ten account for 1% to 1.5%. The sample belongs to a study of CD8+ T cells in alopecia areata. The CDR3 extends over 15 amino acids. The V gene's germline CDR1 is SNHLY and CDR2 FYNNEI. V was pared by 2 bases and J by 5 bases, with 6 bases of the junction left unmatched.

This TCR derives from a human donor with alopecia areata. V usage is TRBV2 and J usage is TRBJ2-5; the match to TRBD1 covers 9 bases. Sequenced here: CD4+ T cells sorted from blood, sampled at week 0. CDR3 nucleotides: TGTGCCAGCAGTGAATCGGACAGGGGTACTGAGACCCAGTACTTC. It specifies CASSESDRGTETQYF. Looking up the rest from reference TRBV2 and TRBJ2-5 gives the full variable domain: EPEVTQTPSHQVTQMGQEVILRCVPISNHLYFYWYRQILGQKVEFLVSFYNNEISEKSEIFDDQFSVERPDGSNFTLKIRSTKLEDSAMYFCASSESDRGTETQYFGPGTRLLVL.